This T cell receptor (beta chain) appears in the sequencing data of a study of blood T cells in healthy people across ages. Study outcomes and limitations: Researchers report that TCR beta diversity correlated strongly with naive T cell percentage. Unknown donor CMV status possibly confounded expanded clonotype changes.

In regard to this clonotype: Its antigen is not identified.

The CDR3 runs to 14 residues. Trimming removed 6 bases at V and 7 bases at J, with 20 bases between. Per germline, CDR1 DFQATT and CDR2 SNEGSKA (reference sequence). In terms of origin and age, donors were healthy Caucasian individuals from Russia aged about 6 to 100. Researchers isolated at least 6.5 million PBMCs per sample. It was with a sample-barcoded 5' primer and a J-beta primer mix that a second PCR of roughly 6 to 12 cycles was run. TCRdb re-called the 5' RACE reads with MiXCR, one entry per CDR3 protein. The sample holds around 800,000 distinct CDR3 sequences, around 50% seen once. The receptor comes from an older man in good health. The gene calls are TRBV20-1 and TRBJ2-3; either TRBD1 or TRBD2 may supply D (5 bases each). The sample was blood. CDR3 nucleotides: TGCAGTGCAATACCCGGGACCGCCGCCAATACGCAGTATTTT. This translates into CSAIPGTAANTQYF.